Listed here are 15 T cell receptor beta chains from one sample, sequenced in a study of control samples from healthy donors and cancer patients. The assay was immunoSEQ multiplex PCR, and TCRdb's table has in-frame clones only and misses some. Of 93,000 or so clones detected, roughly 90% appear once; the ten largest clones hold over 15%. Material: PBMCs. The receptors shown here come from a man aged 60 to 69 with lung cancer.

J is TRBJ2-7 and V is TRBV6-5; D gene ambiguous. The CDR3 loop spans 15 amino acids. Germline V gene data show CDR1 as MNHEY and CDR2 as SVGAGI. Trimming removed 1 base from V and 2 bases from J, with 12 bases in between. This chain's CDR3 is CASSYLPDGAYEQYF. CDR3 nucleotides: TGTGCCAGCAGTTACTTGCCCGACGGAGCCTACGAGCAGTACTTC.

The chain recombines TRBV15 with TRBJ2-3; perhaps TRBD2 as D (7 bases). The CDR3 has 19 amino acids. Germline lookup yields CDR1 LNHNV and CDR2 YYDKDF (reference sequence). V was pared by 0 bases and J by 3 bases, with 22 bases between. The CDR3 loop is CATSRELGGGRGFTDTQYF. Here the CDR3 DNA reads TGTGCCACCAGCAGAGAATTAGGCGGGGGCCGGGGTTTTACAGATACGCAGTATTTT.

This chain connects TRBV6-2 or TRBV6-3 to TRBJ2-1; D is possibly TRBD2 (6 bases). Germline V CDR1 and CDR2: MNHEY, SVGEGT. V was pared by 6 bases and J by 7 bases, with 16 bases between. The CDR3 has 14 residues. CDR3 in amino acids: CASRYRDSRNEQFF. CDR3 sequence (DNA): TGTGCCAGCAGATACCGGGACTCAAGGAATGAGCAGTTCTTC.

The rearrangement joins TRBV5-4 to TRBJ2-1; D call uncertain. The CDR3 is 14 residues long. Germline loops: CDR1 SGHNT, CDR2 YYREEE (reference sequence). Trimming removed 0 bases from V and 3 bases from J, with 7 bases in between. CDR3 protein: CASSLGTVYNEQFF. The DNA of the CDR3 is TGTGCCAGCAGCTTGGGGACGGTCTACAATGAGCAGTTCTTC. Based on the CDR3 plus reference TRBV5-4 and TRBJ2-1, the full variable domain is ETGVTQSPTHLIKTRGQQVTLRCSSQSGHNTVSWYQQALGQGPQFIFQYYREEENGRGNFPPRFSGLQFPNYSSELNVNALELDDSALYLCASSLGTVYNEQFFGPGTRLTVL.

This chain links TRBV6-4 with TRBJ2-2; 7 bases match TRBD1. CDR3 length equals 15 residues. The J segment lost 0 bases and the V segment lost 5 bases, leaving 3 bases of the junction unmatched. CDR1 MRHNA and CDR2 SNTAGT come from the germline V gene. The CDR3 reads CASSRQGSNTGELFF. CDR3 nucleotide sequence: TGTGCCAGCAGTCGACAGGGTTCGAACACCGGGGAGCTGTTTTTT.

This sequence joins TRBV25-1 and TRBJ1-1, with unresolved D. The CDR3 runs 14 residues. Deletions cut 4 bases from V and 4 bases from J, with 13 bases between. Germline CDR1 is MGHDK and CDR2 is SYGVNS. CDR3 loop: CASSVGSGSTEAFF. The CDR3 DNA sequence: TGTGCCAGCAGTGTGGGGTCGGGGAGCACTGAAGCTTTCTTT.

DNA for the CDR3: TGTGCCAGCAGCCAACCGGGACAGAGGAACTATGGCTACACCTTC. Its protein product is CASSQPGQRNYGYTF. The genes are TRBV3-1 (or the pseudogene TRBV3-2) and TRBJ1-2; 7 bases are shared with TRBD1. With V trimmed by 2 bases and J by 2 bases, 5 bases remained unmatched. Per the germline V gene, CDR1 is LGHDT and CDR2 is YNNKEL (reference sequence). This CDR3 is 15 amino acids long.

This clone was picked up a small number of times. The chain combines TRBV6-1 with TRBJ1-3; no reliable D call. Germline V CDR1 and CDR2: MNHNS, SASEGT. The length of the CDR3 is 16 residues. Trimming took 4 bases from V and 0 from J, leaving 13 bases between them. The CDR3 is CASSVRAVLSGNTIYF. The CDR3 DNA reads TGTGCCAGCAGTGTCCGAGCGGTCCTCTCTGGAAACACCATATATTTT.

This clone was seen only once. V and J are TRBV14 and TRBJ2-2, with 7 nucleotides matching TRBD2. The CDR3 is 17 amino acids. V shed 3 bases and J 5 bases; nucleotides not matched to a gene: 12. Per the germline V gene, CDR1 is SGHDN and CDR2 is FVKESK. CDR3 nucleotide sequence: TGTGCCAGCAGCCACCTTCGTGGGGGGGGAAGAACCGGGGAGCTGTTTTTT. Amino acid sequence: CASSHLRGGGRTGELFF.

The chain joins TRBV7-3 to TRBJ2-1; 7 bases map to TRBD1. Germline CDR1 SGHTA, CDR2 FQGTGA. Trimming cost V 1 base and J 11 bases; bases outside gene matches: 11. The CDR3 is 15 residues long. DNA of the CDR3: TGTGCCAGCAGCTTAAGGGGAGACAGGGATGCACAGCAGTTCTTC. Its protein product is CASSLRGDRDAQQFF.

This clone was seen a few times. The V gene is TRBV5-6, the J gene TRBJ2-5, with D perhaps matching TRBD2 (5 bases). Trimming cost V 2 bases and J 5 bases, with 16 bases left between them. This CDR3 spans 15 amino acids. Germline V gene lookup returns CDR1 SGHDT and CDR2 YYEEEE. The CDR3 DNA reads as TGTGCCAGCAGCTTTGGTGGCCGGGGAGTGGAGACCCAGTACTTC. Encoded protein: CASSFGGRGVETQYF.

The chain is built from TRBV12-5 and TRBJ2-4; D may match TRBD1 or TRBD2 (6 bases each). This CDR3 comprises 12 residues. In germline, CDR1 is LGHNT, CDR2 FRNRAP. V lost 7 bases to trimming and J lost 15 bases, with 19 bases between them. CDR3 loop: CASVLPGAGMYF. As DNA, the CDR3 is TGTGCTAGTGTCCTTCCGGGGGCAGGAATGTACTTC.

This chain links TRBV10-1 with TRBJ2-3; 8 bases align to TRBD1. V gave up 4 bases and J gave up 2 bases; unmatched junction bases: 5. The germline V gene encodes CDR1 WNHNN and CDR2 SYGVQD (reference sequence). The CDR3 spans 15 residues. CDR3 DNA: TGCGCCAGCAGTGGATACAGGGGGAACACAGATACGCAGTATTTT. Its protein is CASSGYRGNTDTQYF.

The chain employs TRBV7-9 and TRBJ2-5; the D gene is possibly TRBD2 (7 bases). The CDR3 spans 15 residues. Germline CDR1 SEHNR, CDR2 FQNEAQ (reference sequence). Deletions cut 1 base from V and 3 bases from J, with 12 bases between. Written as DNA, the CDR3 is TGTGCCAGCAGCTTAGGAAAAGGGGGGGAAGAGACCCAGTACTTC. Its translation is CASSLGKGGEETQYF.

The chain recombines TRBV11-3 with TRBJ2-7; D remains ambiguous. The CDR3 has 13 amino acids. Trimming took 1 base from V and 4 from J, leaving 8 bases between them. Germline CDR1 is SGHNT and CDR2 is YENEEA. Written as DNA, the CDR3 is TGTGCCAGCAGCTTAGCGTCCGGTTACGAGCAGTACGTC. Translated, it gives CASSLASGYEQYV.